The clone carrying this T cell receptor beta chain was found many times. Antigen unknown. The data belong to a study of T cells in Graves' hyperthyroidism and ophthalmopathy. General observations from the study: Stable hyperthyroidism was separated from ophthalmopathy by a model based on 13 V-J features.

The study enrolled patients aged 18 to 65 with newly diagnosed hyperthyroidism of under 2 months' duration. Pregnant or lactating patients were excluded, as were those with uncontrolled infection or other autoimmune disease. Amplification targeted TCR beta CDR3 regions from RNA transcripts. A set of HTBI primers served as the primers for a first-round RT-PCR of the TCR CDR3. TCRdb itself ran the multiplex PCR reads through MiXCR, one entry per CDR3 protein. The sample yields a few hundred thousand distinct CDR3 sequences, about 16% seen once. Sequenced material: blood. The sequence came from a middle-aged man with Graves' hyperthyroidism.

The CDR3 DNA follows: TGCAGTGCTAGCCAGGGGGCCAGCTATCGTCTGGGCTACACCTTC. It codes for CSASQGASYRLGYTF. The J gene is TRBJ1-2, the V gene TRBV20-1; 8 bases are shared with TRBD1. CDR1 is DFQATT, CDR2 SNEGSKA, per germline (reference sequence). The CDR3 loop spans 15 amino acids. After removal of 3 bases from V and 8 bases from J, the junction contained 14 bases not matched to a gene.